Below, 14 T cell receptor beta chains from the same sample are listed, as sequenced in a study of cytomegalovirus exposure and HLA in healthy donors. PCR involved 60 Vbeta and 13 Jbeta primers. The assay was immunoSEQ multiplex PCR, and TCRdb's table has in-frame clones only and misses some. This repertoire shows about 130,000 clones, roughly 75% found once; its top ten account for 4% to 5.5%. The material sequenced was PBMCs. The receptors were sampled from a young man in good health.

This clone was counted only a few times. The chain joins TRBV12-5 to TRBJ2-1, with D perhaps TRBD1 (5 bases). This CDR3 region has 16 residues. CDR1 LGHNT and CDR2 FRNRAP come from the germline V gene. The ends were cut back, 0 bases at V and 6 bases at J, with 15 bases in the middle. The CDR3 is CASGLVLGRLSNEQFF. The CDR3 nucleotides read TGTGCTAGTGGTTTGGTACTGGGGCGGCTCTCCAATGAGCAGTTCTTC.

This chain links TRBV18 with TRBJ2-7; 9 bases are a match to TRBD2. Germline loops: CDR1 KGHSH, CDR2 LQKENI. J was trimmed by 12 bases and V by 5 bases; bases with no gene match: 17. The CDR3 consists of 15 residues. The CDR3 loop reads CASSSRDSGRGSWYF. CDR3 nucleotides: TGTGCCAGCTCATCACGTGATAGCGGGAGAGGTAGCTGGTACTTC.

This chain connects TRBV6-1 to TRBJ1-2, with D unresolved. Between the trimmed V and J ends, which lost 8 bases and 8 bases, there was a span of 21 bases. CDR1 MNHNS and CDR2 SASEGT come from the germline V gene. The CDR3 contains 14 residues. The CDR3 DNA follows: TGTGCCAGCGTACTAGCCGGGTCCCGGTCCGGCTACACCTTC. Its translation is CASVLAGSRSGYTF.

This clone appeared once. The chain is built from TRBV21-1 and TRBJ2-7; the listed D gene, TRBD2, was not tested against the DNA. TRBV21-1 is a pseudogene locus. The CDR3 totals 13 residues. The CDR3 loop reads CASSKAREPQQYF. The CDR3 DNA reads TGTGCCAGCAGCAAAGCACGGGAACCCCAGCAGTACTTC.

The rearrangement uses TRBV19 and TRBJ2-7, with TRBD1 matching 9 bases. Germline assignment: CDR1 LNHDA and CDR2 SQIVND (reference sequence). The J segment lost 5 bases and the V segment lost 7 bases, leaving 15 bases of the junction unmatched. The CDR3 runs to 16 residues. DNA for the CDR3: TGTGCCAGTACCCCGCAACCAAGGGACAGGGTTAACGAGCAGTACTTC. Protein sequence: CASTPQPRDRVNEQYF.

The CDR3 region has the DNA TGTGCCAGCAGTTACTCATCAGACTCCTACGAGCAGTACTTC. Encoded protein: CASSYSSDSYEQYF. The genes are TRBV6-5 and TRBJ2-7; D not resolved. Germline V lookup: CDR1 MNHEY, CDR2 SVGAGI. The CDR3 loop spans 14 amino acids. V was clipped by 0 bases and J by 0 bases, with 6 bases between them.

This clone has just one count. The V gene is TRBV2, the J gene TRBJ2-3, with a weak D call TRBD1 (6 bases). This CDR3 region has 16 residues. Germline V gives CDR1 SNHLY, CDR2 FYNNEI. The ends were cut back, 7 bases at V and 2 bases at J, with 19 bases in the middle. The CDR3 DNA reads TGTGCCAGCATTCAAGCCGGGACACTTATCACAGATACGCAGTATTTT. This gives the protein CASIQAGTLITDTQYF.

Of note for this clone: Distinct nucleotide sequences in the sample also encode this CDR3. The chain carries TRBV15 and TRBJ1-1, with 7 bases lining up with TRBD1. This CDR3 comprises 15 residues. The germline V gene has CDR1 LNHNV and CDR2 YYDKDF (reference sequence). Trimming cost V 4 bases and J 7 bases; bases outside gene matches: 12. The CDR3 nucleotides are TGTGCCACCAGCAACCTACAAACAGGGGTACTTGAAGCTTTCTTT. Translated: CATSNLQTGVLEAFF.

This clone was seen only a few times. The rearrangement uses TRBV18 and TRBJ1-1; no reliable D call. The V end lost 2 bases, the J end lost 1 base, and 8 bases lay between the germline ends. The CDR3 has 14 amino acids. CDR1 KGHSH and CDR2 LQKENI come from the germline V gene. The CDR3 DNA reads TGTGCCAGCTCACCAGGACTCAGGAACACTGAAGCTTTCTTT. Encoded protein: CASSPGLRNTEAFF.

The CDR3 reads CASSFRGASGSGTQYF. CDR3 coding DNA: TGTGCCAGCAGTTTTCGCGGGGCTAGCGGGAGTGGTACGCAGTATTTT. The chain couples TRBV27 to TRBJ2-3; 10 nucleotides agree with TRBD2. From germline, CDR1 is MNHEY and CDR2 SMNVEV (reference sequence). This CDR3 has 16 residues. After removal of 3 bases from V and 8 bases from J, the junction contained 11 bases not matched to a gene.

This chain joins TRBV25-1 and TRBJ2-5; D might be TRBD2 (5 bases). The J call is uncertain, as TRBJ2-7 better fits the DNA end. Germline V lookup: CDR1 MGHDK, CDR2 SYGVNS. The CDR3 has 13 residues. CDR3 region: CASSEGVAGEQYF. The CDR3 DNA reads TGTGCCAGCAGTGAAGGGGTCGCGGGCGAGCAGTACTTC.

This chain links TRBV9 with TRBJ1-2; possibly TRBD1 for D (6 bases). The CDR3 totals 14 residues. Germline lookup yields CDR1 SGDLS and CDR2 YYNGEE. Trimming left V 8 bases short and J 2 bases short, with 16 bases between. Here the CDR3 reads CASLARDRNYGYTF. CDR3 nucleotides: TGTGCCAGTTTAGCAAGAGACAGGAACTATGGCTACACCTTC.

The CDR3 protein is CSAGLREGIHYEQYF. The CDR3 DNA is TGCAGCGCCGGCCTTCGGGAGGGGATCCACTACGAGCAGTACTTC. This rearrangement joins TRBV29-1 to TRBJ2-5, with 8 bases that match TRBD2. Near its end, the DNA agrees better with TRBJ2-7, so the J call may be wrong. The CDR3 is made up of 15 amino acids. The germline V gene has CDR1 SQVTM and CDR2 ANQGSEA.

The rearrangement links TRBV27 to TRBJ1-6; D is unresolved. The CDR3 loop spans 13 amino acids. Germline loops: CDR1 MNHEY, CDR2 SMNVEV (reference sequence). The V and J ends lost 6 bases and 4 bases respectively, with 7 bases between them. The CDR3 nucleotides read TGTGCCAGCAGCTGGGAGTATAATTCACCCCTCCACTTT. As protein: CASSWEYNSPLHF.